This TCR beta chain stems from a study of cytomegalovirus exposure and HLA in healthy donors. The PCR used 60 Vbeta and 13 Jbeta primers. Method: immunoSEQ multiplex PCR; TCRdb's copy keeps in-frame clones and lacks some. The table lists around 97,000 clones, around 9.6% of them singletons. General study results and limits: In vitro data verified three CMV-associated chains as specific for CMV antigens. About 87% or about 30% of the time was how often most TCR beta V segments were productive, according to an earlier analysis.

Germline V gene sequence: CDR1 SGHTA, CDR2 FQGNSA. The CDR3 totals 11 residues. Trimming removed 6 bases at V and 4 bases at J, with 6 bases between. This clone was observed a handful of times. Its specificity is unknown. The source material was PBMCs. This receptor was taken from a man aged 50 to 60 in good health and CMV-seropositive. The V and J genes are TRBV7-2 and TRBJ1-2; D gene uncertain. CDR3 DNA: TGTGCCAGCAGTCAGGTCTATGGCTACACCTTC. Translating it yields CASSQVYGYTF.